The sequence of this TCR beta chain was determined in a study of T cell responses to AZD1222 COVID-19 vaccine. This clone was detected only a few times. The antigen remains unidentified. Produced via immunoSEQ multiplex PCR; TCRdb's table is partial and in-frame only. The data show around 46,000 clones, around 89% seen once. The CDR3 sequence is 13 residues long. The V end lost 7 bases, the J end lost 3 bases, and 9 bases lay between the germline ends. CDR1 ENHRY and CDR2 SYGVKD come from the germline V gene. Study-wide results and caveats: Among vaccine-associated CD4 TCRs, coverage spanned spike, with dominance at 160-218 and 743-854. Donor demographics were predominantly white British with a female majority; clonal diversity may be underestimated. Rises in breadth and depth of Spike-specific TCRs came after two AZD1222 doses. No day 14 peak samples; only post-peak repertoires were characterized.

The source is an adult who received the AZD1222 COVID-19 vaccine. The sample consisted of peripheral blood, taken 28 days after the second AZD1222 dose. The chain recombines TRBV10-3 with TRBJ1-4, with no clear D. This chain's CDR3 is CAIKQAPNEKLFF. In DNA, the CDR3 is TGTGCCATCAAGCAGGCCCCTAATGAAAAACTGTTTTTT.